These 7 T cell receptor beta chains were sequenced from one sample in a study of regulatory T cells in long-lasting Graves disease. Libraries of TCR beta came from iRepertoire HTBI primers plus Arm-PCR of CDR3 regions. TCRdb recomputed calls from the multiplex PCR reads with MiXCR, one row per CDR3 protein. The sample holds fewer than 650,000 distinct CDR3 sequences; approximately 15% are singletons and the top ten take roughly 18%. Stated time point: newly diagnosed GD, antithyroid drugs for less than 3 months. The TCR library was prepared using RNA isolated from PBMCs. The sample was also linked to a second study, of T cells in Graves' hyperthyroidism and ophthalmopathy.

This material consisted of peripheral blood mononuclear cells (PBMCs), taken at new diagnosis, from a patient treated with antithyroid drugs. These receptors all come from a woman aged 25 to 39 with Graves disease.

This clonotype was counted only a few times. This may stem from a read error, because a much larger clone lies one nucleotide away. Because the CDR3 is missing its conserved closing phenylalanine or tryptophan, this is likely a read error. The chain joins TRBV20-1 to TRBJ2-7, with 9 bases fitting TRBD2. Trimming removed 3 bases from V and 4 bases from J; junction bases left unmatched: 7. Germline CDR1 reads DFQATT; CDR2 reads SNEGSKA (reference sequence). CDR3 length: 14 amino acids. CDR3 amino acids: CSARLAGGEYEQYL. CDR3 DNA sequence: TGCAGTGCTAGGCTGGCGGGAGGGGAGTACGAGCAGTACCTC.

A remark on this clonotype: A much larger clone is a single base away; this may be a read error. The gene calls are TRBV12-3 or TRBV12-4 and TRBJ1-1, with a tentative D call TRBD1 (6 bases). This CDR3 is 13 amino acids long. The CDR3 coding sequence is TGTGCCAGCAGGCAACAGGGAGTCACTGAAGCTTCCTTT. Protein sequence: CASRQQGVTEASF.

This clonotype was observed at least ten times. This chain links TRBV7-2 with TRBJ2-7, with 13 bases lining up with TRBD2. The ends lost 3 bases at V and 2 bases at J; junction bases unmatched: 1. The CDR3 spans 15 residues. Germline CDR1 and CDR2: SGHTA and FQGNSA. CDR3 in amino acids: CASSFTSGRAYEQYF. CDR3 DNA: TGTGCCAGCAGCTTCACTAGCGGGAGGGCCTACGAGCAGTACTTC.

This clonotype came up many times. V and J are TRBV6-1 and TRBJ2-3; weak D call: TRBD2 (6 bases). The CDR3 contains 16 residues. With 7 bases removed from V and 0 bases from J, the gap between germline ends came to 17 bases. CDR1 and CDR2 from the germline V gene are MNHNS and SASEGT. The CDR3 sequence: CASKMTGGWSTDTQYF. The CDR3 nucleotides read TGTGCCAGCAAGATGACCGGGGGTTGGAGCACAGATACGCAGTATTTT.

The gene calls are TRBV3-1 and TRBJ1-2; possible D gene TRBD1, 6 bases. This CDR3 comprises 16 residues. Germline loops: CDR1 LGHDT, CDR2 YNNKEL (reference sequence). V shed 0 bases and J shed 6 bases, with 17 bases lying between them. The CDR3 DNA sequence: TGTGCCAGCAGCCAAGAGCTTGGCAGGGGATCGAATGGCTACACCTTC. This sequence encodes CASSQELGRGSNGYTF.

The V call is TRBV7-8, the J call TRBJ1-1; 9 bases are shared with TRBD1. The CDR3 is 15 residues long. V trimming: 4 bases; J trimming: 4 bases; junction bases outside the gene matches: 7. Germline values: CDR1 SGHVS, CDR2 FQNEAQ. The CDR3 nucleotides are TGTGCCAGCAGCTACTCCCGGGACAGGGCCACTGAAGCTTTCTTT. Translation: CASSYSRDRATEAFF.

The V call is TRBV4-1, the J call TRBJ2-3; D may be TRBD1 (6 bases). V was clipped by 4 bases and J by 0 bases, with 11 bases between them. CDR3 size: 15 residues. Germline values: CDR1 MGHRA, CDR2 YSYEKL. The CDR3 bases are TGCGCCAGCAGCCGAGGAGGACAGAGCACAGATACGCAGTATTTT. It translates to CASSRGGQSTDTQYF.